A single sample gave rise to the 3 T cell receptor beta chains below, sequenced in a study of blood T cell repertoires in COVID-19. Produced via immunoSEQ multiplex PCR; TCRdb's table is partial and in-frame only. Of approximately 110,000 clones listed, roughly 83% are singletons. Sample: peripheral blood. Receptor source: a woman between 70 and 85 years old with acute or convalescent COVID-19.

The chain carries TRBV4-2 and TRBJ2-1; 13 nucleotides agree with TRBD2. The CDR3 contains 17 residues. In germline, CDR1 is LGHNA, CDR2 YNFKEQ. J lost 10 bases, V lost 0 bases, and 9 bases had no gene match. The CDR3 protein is CASSQDVGLAGDREQFF. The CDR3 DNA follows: TGTGCCAGCAGCCAAGACGTAGGACTAGCGGGAGACAGAGAGCAGTTCTTC.

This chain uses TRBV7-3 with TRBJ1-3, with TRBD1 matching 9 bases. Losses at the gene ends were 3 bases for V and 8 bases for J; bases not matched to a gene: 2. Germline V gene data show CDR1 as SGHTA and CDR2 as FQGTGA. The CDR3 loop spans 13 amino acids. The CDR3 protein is CASSFRQGDTIYF. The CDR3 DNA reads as TGTGCCAGCAGCTTTCGACAGGGGGACACCATATATTTT.

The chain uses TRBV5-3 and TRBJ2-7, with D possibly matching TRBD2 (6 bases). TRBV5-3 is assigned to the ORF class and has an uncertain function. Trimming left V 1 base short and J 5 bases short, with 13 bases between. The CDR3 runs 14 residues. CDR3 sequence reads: CARSLSGLVDEQYF. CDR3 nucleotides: TGTGCCAGAAGCTTGAGCGGGTTGGTCGACGAGCAGTACTTC.